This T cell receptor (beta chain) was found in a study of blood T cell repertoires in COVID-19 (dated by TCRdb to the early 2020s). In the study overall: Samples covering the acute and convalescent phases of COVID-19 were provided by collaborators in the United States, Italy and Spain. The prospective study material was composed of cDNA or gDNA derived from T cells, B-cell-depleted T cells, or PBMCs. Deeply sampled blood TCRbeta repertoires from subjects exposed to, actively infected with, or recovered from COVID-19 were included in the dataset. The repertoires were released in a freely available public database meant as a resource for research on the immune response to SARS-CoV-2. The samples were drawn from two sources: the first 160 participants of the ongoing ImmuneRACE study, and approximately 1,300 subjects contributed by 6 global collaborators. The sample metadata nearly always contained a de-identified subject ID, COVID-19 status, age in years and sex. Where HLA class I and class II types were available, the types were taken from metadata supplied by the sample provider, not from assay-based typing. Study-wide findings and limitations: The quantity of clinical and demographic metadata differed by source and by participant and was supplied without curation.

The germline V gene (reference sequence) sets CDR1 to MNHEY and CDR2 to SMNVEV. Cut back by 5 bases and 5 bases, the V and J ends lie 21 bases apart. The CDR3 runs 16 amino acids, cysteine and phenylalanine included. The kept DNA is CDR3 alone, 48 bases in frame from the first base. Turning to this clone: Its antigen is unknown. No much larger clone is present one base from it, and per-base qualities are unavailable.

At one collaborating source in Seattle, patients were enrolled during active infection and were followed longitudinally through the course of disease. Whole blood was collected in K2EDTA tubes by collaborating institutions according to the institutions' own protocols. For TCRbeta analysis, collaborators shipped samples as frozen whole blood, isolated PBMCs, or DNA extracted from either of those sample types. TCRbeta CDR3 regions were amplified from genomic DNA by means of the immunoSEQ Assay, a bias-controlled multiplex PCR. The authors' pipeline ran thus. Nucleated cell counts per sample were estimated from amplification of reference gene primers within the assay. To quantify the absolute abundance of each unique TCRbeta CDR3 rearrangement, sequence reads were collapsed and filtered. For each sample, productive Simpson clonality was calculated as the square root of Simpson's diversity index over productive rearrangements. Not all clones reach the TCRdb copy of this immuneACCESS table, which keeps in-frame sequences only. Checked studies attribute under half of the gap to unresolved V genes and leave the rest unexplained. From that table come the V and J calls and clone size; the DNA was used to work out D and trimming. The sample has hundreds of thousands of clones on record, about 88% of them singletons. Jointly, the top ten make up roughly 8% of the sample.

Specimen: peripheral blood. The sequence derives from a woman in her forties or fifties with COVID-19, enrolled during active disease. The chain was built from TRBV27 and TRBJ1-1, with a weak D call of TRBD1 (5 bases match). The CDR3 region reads CASSLKGPVGGTEAFF. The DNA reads TGTGCCAGCAGTCTGAAGGGACCTGTGGGGGGGACTGAAGCTTTCTTT.